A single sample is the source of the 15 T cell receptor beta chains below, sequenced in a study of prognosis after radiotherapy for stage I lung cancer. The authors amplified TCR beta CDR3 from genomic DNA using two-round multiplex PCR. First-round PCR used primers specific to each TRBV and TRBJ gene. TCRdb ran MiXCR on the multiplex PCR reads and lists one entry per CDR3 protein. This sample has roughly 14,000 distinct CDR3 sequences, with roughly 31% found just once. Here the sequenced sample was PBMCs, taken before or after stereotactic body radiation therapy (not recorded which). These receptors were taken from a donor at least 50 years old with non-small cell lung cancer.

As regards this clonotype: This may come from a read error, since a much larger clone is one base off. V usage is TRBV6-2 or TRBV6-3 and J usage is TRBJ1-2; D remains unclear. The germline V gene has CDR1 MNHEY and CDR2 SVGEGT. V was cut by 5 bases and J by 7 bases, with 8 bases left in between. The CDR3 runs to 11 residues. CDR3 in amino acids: CASSRVRGYTF. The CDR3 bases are TGTGCCAGCAGTCGGGTTCGTGGCTACACCTTC.

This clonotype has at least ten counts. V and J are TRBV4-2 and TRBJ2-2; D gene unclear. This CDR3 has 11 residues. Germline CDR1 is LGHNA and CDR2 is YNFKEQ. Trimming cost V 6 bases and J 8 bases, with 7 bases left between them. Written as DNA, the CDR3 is TGTGCCAGCAGTCGCCAGGGGGAGCTGTTTTTT. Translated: CASSRQGELFF.

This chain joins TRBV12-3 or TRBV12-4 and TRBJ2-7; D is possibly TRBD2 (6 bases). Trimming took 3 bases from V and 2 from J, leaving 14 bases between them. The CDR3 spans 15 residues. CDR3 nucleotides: TGTGCCAGCAGTTTCCCAGTTGGAGGGACCTACGAGCAGTACTTC. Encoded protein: CASSFPVGGTYEQYF.

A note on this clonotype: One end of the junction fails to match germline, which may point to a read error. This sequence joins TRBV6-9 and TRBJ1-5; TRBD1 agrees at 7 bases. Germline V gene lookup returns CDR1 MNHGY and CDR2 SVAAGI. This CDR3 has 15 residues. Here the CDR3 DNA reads TGTGCCAGCAGCTATGGGACAGTACGCAATCAGCTCCAGCATTTT. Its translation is CASSYGTVRNQLQHF.

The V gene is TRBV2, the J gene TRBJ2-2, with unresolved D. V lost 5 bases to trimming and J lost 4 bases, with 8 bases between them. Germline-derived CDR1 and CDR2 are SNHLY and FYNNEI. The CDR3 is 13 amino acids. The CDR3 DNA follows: TGTGCCAGCAGTAATAGAGGCACCGGGGAGCTGTTTTTT. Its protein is CASSNRGTGELFF.

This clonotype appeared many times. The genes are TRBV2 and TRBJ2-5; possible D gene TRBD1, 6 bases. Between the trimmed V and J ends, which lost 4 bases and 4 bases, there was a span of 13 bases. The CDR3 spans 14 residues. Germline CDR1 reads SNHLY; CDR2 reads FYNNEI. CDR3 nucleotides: TGTGCCAGCAGTGTACAGGGTCGGGGAGAGACCCAGTACTTC. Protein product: CASSVQGRGETQYF.

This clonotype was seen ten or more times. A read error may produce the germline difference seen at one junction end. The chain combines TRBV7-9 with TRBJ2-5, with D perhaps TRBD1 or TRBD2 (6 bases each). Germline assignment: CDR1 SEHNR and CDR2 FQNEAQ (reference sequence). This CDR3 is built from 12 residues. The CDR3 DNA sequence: TGTGCCAGCAGCTTTAGTACCGGGGGCCTAATCTTC. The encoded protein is CASSFSTGGLIF.

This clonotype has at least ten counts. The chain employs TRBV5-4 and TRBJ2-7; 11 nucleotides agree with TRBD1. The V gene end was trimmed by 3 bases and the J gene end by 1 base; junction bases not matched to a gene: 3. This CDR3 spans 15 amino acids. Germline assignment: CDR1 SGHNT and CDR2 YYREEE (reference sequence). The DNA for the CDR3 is TGTGCCAGCAGCTGGGACAGGGGGGAATCCTACGAGCAGTACTTC. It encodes CASSWDRGESYEQYF.

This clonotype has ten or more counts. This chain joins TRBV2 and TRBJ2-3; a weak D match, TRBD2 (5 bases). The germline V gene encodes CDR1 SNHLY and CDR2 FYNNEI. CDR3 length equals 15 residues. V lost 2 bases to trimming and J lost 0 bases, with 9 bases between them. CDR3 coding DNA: TGTGCCAGCAGTGAAATGACGGGGAGCACAGATACGCAGTATTTT. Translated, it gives CASSEMTGSTDTQYF.

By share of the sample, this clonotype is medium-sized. The CDR3 DNA reads as TGTGCCAGTAGTATAGGGGAGGGTTACGAGCAGTACTTC. This codes for CASSIGEGYEQYF. The J gene is TRBJ2-7, the V gene TRBV19; 7 bases match TRBD2. Trimming took 1 base from V and 4 from J; bases not matched to a gene: 1. Germline loops: CDR1 LNHDA, CDR2 SQIVND (reference sequence). The length of the CDR3 is 13 residues.

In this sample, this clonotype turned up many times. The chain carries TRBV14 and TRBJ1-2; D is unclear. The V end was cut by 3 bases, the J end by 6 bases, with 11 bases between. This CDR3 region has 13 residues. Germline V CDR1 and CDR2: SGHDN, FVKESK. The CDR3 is CASSHDLRDGYTF. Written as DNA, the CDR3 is TGTGCCAGCAGCCACGATCTTAGGGATGGCTACACCTTC.

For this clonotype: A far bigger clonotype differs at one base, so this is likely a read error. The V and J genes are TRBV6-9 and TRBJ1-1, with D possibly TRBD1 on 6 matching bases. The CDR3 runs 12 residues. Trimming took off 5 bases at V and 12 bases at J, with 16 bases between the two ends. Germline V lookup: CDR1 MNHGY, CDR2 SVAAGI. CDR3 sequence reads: CASSKTTGGSFF. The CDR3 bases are TGTGCCAGCAGTAAAACGACAGGTGGGTCTTTCTTT.

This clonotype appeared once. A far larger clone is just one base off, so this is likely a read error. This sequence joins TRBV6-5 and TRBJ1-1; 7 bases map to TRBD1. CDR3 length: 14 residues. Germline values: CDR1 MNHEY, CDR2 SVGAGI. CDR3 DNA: TGTGCCAGCAGTTACCAGGGGGGCTCCACTGAAGATTTCTTT. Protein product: CASSYQGGSTEDFF.

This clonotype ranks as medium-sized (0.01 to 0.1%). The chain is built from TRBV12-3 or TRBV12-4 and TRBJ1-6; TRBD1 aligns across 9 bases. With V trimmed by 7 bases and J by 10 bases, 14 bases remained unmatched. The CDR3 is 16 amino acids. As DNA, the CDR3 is TGTGCCAGCACCCCAAGCTGGGGACAGGGAGCCTCACCCCTCCACTTT. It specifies CASTPSWGQGASPLHF.

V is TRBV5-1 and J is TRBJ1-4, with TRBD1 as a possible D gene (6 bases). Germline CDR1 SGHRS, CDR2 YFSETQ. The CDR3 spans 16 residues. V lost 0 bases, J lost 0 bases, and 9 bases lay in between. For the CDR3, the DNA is TGCGCCAGCAGCTTGGGGGGGGGCGCAACTAATGAAAAACTGTTTTTT. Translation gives CASSLGGGATNEKLFF.